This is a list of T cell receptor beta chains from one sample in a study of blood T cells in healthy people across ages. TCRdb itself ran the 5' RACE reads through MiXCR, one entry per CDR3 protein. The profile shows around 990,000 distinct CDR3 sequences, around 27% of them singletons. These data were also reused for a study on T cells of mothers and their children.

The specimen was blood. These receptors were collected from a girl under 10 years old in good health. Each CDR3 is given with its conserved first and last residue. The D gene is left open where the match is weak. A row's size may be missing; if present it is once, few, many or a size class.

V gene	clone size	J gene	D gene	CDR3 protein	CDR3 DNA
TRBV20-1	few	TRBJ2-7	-	CSASDPLGQPYEQYF	TGCAGTGCTAGTGACCCGCTCGGACAACCCTACGAGCAGTACTTC
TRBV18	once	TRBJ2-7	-	CASSEVNSPPEQYF	TGTGCCAGCTCCGAGGTGAATAGCCCCCCTGAGCAGTACTTC
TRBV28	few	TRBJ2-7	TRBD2	CATLTSRTSYEQYF	TGTGCCACCCTGACTAGCAGGACCTCCTACGAGCAGTACTTC
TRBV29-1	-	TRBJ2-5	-	CSVEVLGVETQYF	TGCAGCGTTGAGGTGTTGGGAGTTGAGACCCAGTACTTC
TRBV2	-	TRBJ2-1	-	CASSELGHPKFYNEQFF	TGTGCCAGCAGTGAGTTAGGTCATCCTAAATTCTACAATGAGCAGTTCTTC
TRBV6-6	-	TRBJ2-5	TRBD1	CASPRGDRGETQYF	TGTGCCAGCCCTCGAGGGGACAGGGGAGAGACCCAGTACTTC
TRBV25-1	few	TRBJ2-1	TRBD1	CASSEYTGRGRKYERYF	TGTGCCAGCAGTGAATATACAGGCAGGGGGCGAAAATACGAGCGGTACTTC
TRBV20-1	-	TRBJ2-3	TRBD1	CSAKGQGAWTDAQYF	TGCAGTGCTAAGGGACAGGGGGCTTGGACAGATGCGCAGTATTTT
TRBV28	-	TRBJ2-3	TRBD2	CASSVEGLAEKHTDTQYF	TGTGCCAGCAGCGTGGAGGGACTAGCGGAGAAACACACAGATACGCAGTATTTT
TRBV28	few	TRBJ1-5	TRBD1	CASTFRDRGDQPQHF	TGTGCCAGCACCTTCCGGGACAGGGGAGATCAGCCCCAGCATTTT
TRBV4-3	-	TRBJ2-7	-	CASSQDRGEGSEQYF	TGCGCCAGCAGCCAAGACCGCGGAGAAGGATCCGAGCAGTACTTC
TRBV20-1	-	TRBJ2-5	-	CSVSGVGQETQYF	TGCAGTGTCTCAGGGGTGGGACAAGAGACCCAGTACTTC
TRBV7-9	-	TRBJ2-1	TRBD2	CASSYLAGANEQFF	TGTGCCAGCAGCTATCTAGCGGGGGCAAATGAGCAGTTCTTC
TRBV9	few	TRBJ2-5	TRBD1	CASSETGVMGETQYF	TGTGCCAGCAGCGAGACAGGGGTGATGGGAGAGACCCAGTACTTC
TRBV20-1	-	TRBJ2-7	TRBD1	CSAVWTGTSYEQYF	TGCAGTGCGGTGTGGACAGGGACCTCCTACGAGCAGTACTTC
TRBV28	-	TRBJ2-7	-	CASSLRAGTGSYEQYF	TGTGCCAGCAGTTTAAGGGCCGGGACGGGCTCCTACGAGCAGTACTTC
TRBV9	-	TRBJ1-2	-	CASSGLSDLYGYTF	TGTGCCAGCAGCGGGCTTAGTGACCTCTATGGCTACACCTTC
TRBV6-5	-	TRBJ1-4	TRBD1	CASSSPQTGYGEKLFF	TGTGCCAGCAGTTCGCCCCAGACAGGGTATGGTGAAAAACTGTTTTTT
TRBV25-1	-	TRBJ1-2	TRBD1	CASSAQHGQGDHYGYTF	TGTGCCAGCAGTGCGCAGCATGGACAGGGGGACCACTATGGCTACACCTTC
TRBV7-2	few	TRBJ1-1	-	CASSLVVGPEAFF	TGTGCCAGCAGCTTAGTGGTTGGACCTGAAGCTTTCTTT
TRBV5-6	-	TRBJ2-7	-	CASTVGRRYEQYF	TGTGCCAGCACGGTGGGACGGCGCTACGAGCAGTACTTC
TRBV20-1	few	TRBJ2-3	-	CSASLGGSTDTQYF	TGCAGTGCTAGCCTGGGCGGGAGCACAGATACGCAGTATTTT
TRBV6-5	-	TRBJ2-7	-	CASSYIPQGHEQYF	TGTGCCAGCAGTTACATCCCCCAGGGGCACGAGCAGTACTTC
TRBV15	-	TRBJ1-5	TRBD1	CATSRDRGTDQPQHF	TGTGCCACCAGCAGGGACAGGGGAACGGATCAGCCCCAGCATTTT
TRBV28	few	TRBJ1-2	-	CASSGDNYGYTF	TGTGCCAGCTCAGGGGATAACTATGGCTACACCTTC
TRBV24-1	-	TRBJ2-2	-	CATGPGQSGELFF	TGTGCCACAGGGCCGGGGCAGTCCGGGGAGCTGTTTTTT
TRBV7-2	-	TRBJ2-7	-	CASSYQSFGEQYF	TGTGCCAGCAGCTACCAAAGCTTTGGGGAGCAGTACTTC
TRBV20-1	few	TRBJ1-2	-	CSATGTNYGYTF	TGCAGTGCTACTGGGACCAACTATGGCTACACCTTC
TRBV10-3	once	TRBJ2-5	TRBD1	CAISGRRDSGQETQYF	TGTGCCATCAGTGGGAGACGGGACAGTGGACAAGAGACCCAGTACTTC
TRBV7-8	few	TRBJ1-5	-	CASSPHGVGQPQHF	TGTGCCAGCAGCCCGCACGGGGTCGGTCAGCCCCAGCATTTT
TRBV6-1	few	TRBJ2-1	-	CASPLSPSDEQFF	TGTGCCAGCCCGCTCTCCCCCTCCGATGAGCAGTTCTTC
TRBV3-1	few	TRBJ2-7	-	CASSQDRTRLTSYEQYF	TGTGCCAGCAGCCAAGATCGGACAAGGCTAACATCCTACGAGCAGTACTTC
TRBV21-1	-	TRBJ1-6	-	CARHQVQGANSPLHF	TGTGCCAGACATCAAGTCCAGGGGGCTAATTCACCCCTCCACTTT
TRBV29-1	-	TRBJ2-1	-	CSVVGEGNEQFF	TGCAGCGTTGTCGGCGAAGGCAATGAGCAGTTCTTC
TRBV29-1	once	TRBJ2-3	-	CSVLGSFRRLSPNTQYF	TGCAGCGTCCTGGGGTCTTTTCGGAGGTTATCCCCTAATACGCAGTATTTT
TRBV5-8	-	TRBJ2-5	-	CASSSTPPMAQYF	TGTGCCAGCAGCTCCACGCCCCCTATGGCCCAGTACTTC
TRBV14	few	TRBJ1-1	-	CASSQEQGWNTEAFF	TGTGCCAGCAGCCAAGAGCAGGGTTGGAACACTGAAGCTTTCTTT
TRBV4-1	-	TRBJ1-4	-	CASRSGSRGEKLFF	TGCGCCAGCAGGTCCGGGAGTAGGGGTGAAAAACTGTTTTTT
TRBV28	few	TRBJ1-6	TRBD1	CASRDREDSPLHF	TGTGCCAGCAGGGACAGGGAGGATTCACCCCTCCACTTT
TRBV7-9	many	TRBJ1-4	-	CASSLRGTNEKLFF	TGTGCCAGCAGCTTGCGGGGCACTAATGAAAAACTGTTTTTT
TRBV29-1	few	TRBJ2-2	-	CSVKQGNTGELFF	TGCAGCGTTAAACAGGGGAACACCGGGGAGCTGTTTTTT
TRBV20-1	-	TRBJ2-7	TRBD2	CSARPIAGDRYEQYF	TGCAGTGCTAGACCTATAGCGGGGGACCGTTACGAGCAGTACTTC
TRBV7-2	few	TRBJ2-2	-	CASSLGQLSGELFF	TGTGCCAGCAGCTTAGGACAGCTCTCCGGGGAGCTGTTTTTT
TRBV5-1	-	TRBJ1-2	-	CASRRNYRARGYTF	TGCGCCAGCAGACGGAACTACAGGGCTCGGGGCTACACCTTC
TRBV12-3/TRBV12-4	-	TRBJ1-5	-	CASSTGYQPQHF	TGTGCCAGCAGTACAGGGTATCAGCCCCAGCATTTT